This TCR beta chain was sequenced during a study of T cell repertoires in cytomegalovirus infection. Overall study context: In public TCR beta signatures, there were indications of both CMV infection and matching HLA type.

The CDR3 loop spans 14 amino acids. The germline gives CDR1 MDHEN, CDR2 SYDVKM. V lost 3 bases to trimming and J lost 10 bases; unmatched junction nucleotides: 11. TCRdb re-called the reads with MiXCR, one entry per CDR3 protein. Of around 740,000 distinct CDR3 sequences in the sample, approximately 34% were seen once. On this clonotype itself: Its specificity is unknown.

Whole-study results and caveats: Predominance within the ex vivo response was attributable to HLA-C-restricted CMV-specific TCR beta clonotypes.

The genes are TRBV28 and TRBJ1-2, with 7 positions matching TRBD1. This clonotype was obtained from a human donor in good health (CMV status not recorded). Some clones in this sample may be carry-over from other donors' samples. Sample: PBMCs. The CDR3 loop is CASSFPQAGTVYTF. As DNA, the CDR3 is TGTGCCAGCAGTTTCCCCCAAGCCGGGACAGTCTACACCTTC.